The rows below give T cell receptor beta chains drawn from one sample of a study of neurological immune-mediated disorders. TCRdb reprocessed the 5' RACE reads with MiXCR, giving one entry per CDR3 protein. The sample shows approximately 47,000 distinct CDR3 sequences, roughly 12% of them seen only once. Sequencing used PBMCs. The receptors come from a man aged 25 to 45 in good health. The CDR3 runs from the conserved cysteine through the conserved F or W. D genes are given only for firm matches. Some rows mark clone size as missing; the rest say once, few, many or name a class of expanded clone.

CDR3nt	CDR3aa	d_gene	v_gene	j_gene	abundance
TGCTCCAGCAGTCTCGGGACAGGGAAAAATGAGCAGTTCTTC	CSSSLGTGKNEQFF	TRBD1	TRBV27	TRBJ2-1	once
TGCAGCGTTGAAGATCGGAATAACTATGGCTACACCTTC	CSVEDRNNYGYTF	.	TRBV29-1	TRBJ1-2	few
TGTGCCAGCAGCTTAGTTCCACTGGGATACGGAGAGCAGTACTTC	CASSLVPLGYGEQYF	.	TRBV11-2	TRBJ2-7	many
TGTGCCACCAGCATCGGGACAGGAGGAGATACGCAGTATTTT	CATSIGTGGDTQYF	TRBD1	TRBV15	TRBJ2-3	many
TGTGCCAGCAGCGAGCCCACGGCGTCTGGAAACACCATATATTTT	CASSEPTASGNTIYF	.	TRBV9	TRBJ1-3	many
TGTGCCAGCAGCTTATCAGGGAGGGGCGAGCAGTACTTC	CASSLSGRGEQYF	TRBD2	TRBV7-8	TRBJ2-7	few
TGTGCCAGCAGCTTAGGGACTAGCGGGATTTACGAGCAGTACTTC	CASSLGTSGIYEQYF	TRBD2	TRBV7-2	TRBJ2-7	many
TGTGCCAGCAGTTTAGGGACAGGGGCCACAGATACGCAGTATTTT	CASSLGTGATDTQYF	TRBD1	TRBV28	TRBJ2-3	many
TGTGCCACCAGTGACCGACGACAGGGAAACACCGGGGAGCTGTTTTTT	CATSDRRQGNTGELFF	TRBD1	TRBV24-1	TRBJ2-2	many
TGCAGTGTTCTCAGGGGTTCAGGACAAGTCAATGAGCAGTTCTTC	CSVLRGSGQVNEQFF	.	TRBV20-1	TRBJ2-1	many
TGTGCCAGCAGCTTCCCCGACGTCGCCGGGGAGCTGTTTTTT	CASSFPDVAGELFF	.	TRBV7-9	TRBJ2-2	many
TGTGCCAGCAGTTTCTCGGGTGGGGGCTCCTACGAGCAGTACTTC	CASSFSGGGSYEQYF	.	TRBV28	TRBJ2-7	many
TGTGCCAGCCGTGGGACAGGGGTAAACTATGGCTACACCTTC	CASRGTGVNYGYTF	TRBD1	TRBV12-3/TRBV12-4	TRBJ1-2	many
TGCGCCAGCCCCCCGGGTAGCAATTGCGATGAGCAGTTCTTC	CASPPGSNCDEQFF	.	TRBV5-1	TRBJ2-1	many
TGCAGCGTTGATCGGGACACCTACAATGAGCAGTTCTTC	CSVDRDTYNEQFF	.	TRBV29-1	TRBJ2-1	many
TGCGCCAGCAGCCCCATACGGAGCGGGGGACAAGAGACCCAGTACTTC	CASSPIRSGGQETQYF	TRBD2	TRBV5-1	TRBJ2-5	many
TGCACCAGCAGCCTCACAACCCCGGGCCCCGGGGGCAATCAGCCCCAGCATTTT	CTSSLTTPGPGGNQPQHF	.	TRBV1	TRBJ1-5	.
TGTGCCAGCAGCCCCAGACAGGGGGGGTTCTCCTACAATGAGCAGTTCTTC	CASSPRQGGFSYNEQFF	TRBD1	TRBV7-8	TRBJ2-1	many
TGTGCCAGCACCCCTGTTGTGCTAGCGGGAGGGGTAAGTGAGCAGTTCTTC	CASTPVVLAGGVSEQFF	TRBD2	TRBV7-2	TRBJ2-1	many
TGTGCCAGCTCGGGCCTACTGGGCGGGGAGCTGTTTTTT	CASSGLLGGELFF	.	TRBV19	TRBJ2-2	.
TGCAGCGTTGACGATTCTAGCGGTTCCTACGAGCAGTACTTC	CSVDDSSGSYEQYF	TRBD2	TRBV29-1	TRBJ2-7	many
TGCAGTGCTAGAGATACCGGGACTAGCGGCTCCTACGAGCAGTACTTC	CSARDTGTSGSYEQYF	TRBD2	TRBV20-1	TRBJ2-7	many
TGTGCCAGCAGCTTAACGGAGCTAGCGAGTGAGCAGTTCTTC	CASSLTELASEQFF	.	TRBV7-3	TRBJ2-1	many
TGTTCCCTAGGACAGAGCACAGATACGCAGTATTTT	CSLGQSTDTQYF	.	TRBV27	TRBJ2-3	few
TGCACCAGCAGCCAACGAAACACCGGGGAGCTGTTTTTC	CTSSQRNTGELFF	.	TRBV4-1	TRBJ2-2	.
TGCAGTGCTAGACCGGGACTAGCGGAATCTGGGGCCAACGTCCTGACTTTC	CSARPGLAESGANVLTF	TRBD2	TRBV20-1	TRBJ2-6	.
TGTGCCATCAGTGGAGATGCGACACAGGAGTTCTTC	CAISGDATQEFF	.	TRBV10-3	TRBJ2-1	few
TGTGCCAGCAGCGAAGGGGGCAGCCAGCCCCAGCATTTT	CASSEGGSQPQHF	TRBD1	TRBV7-2	TRBJ1-5	medium-sized
TGCGCCAGCAGCTGGGCCCCCAGGCCGGCGGGGGAGACCCAGTACTTC	CASSWAPRPAGETQYF	.	TRBV5-1	TRBJ2-5	.
TGCAGCGGATCTTTATCCGGAGTAGGCGAGCAGTACTTC	CSGSLSGVGEQYF	.	TRBV29-1	TRBJ2-7	many
TGCACCAGCAGCGTAACCTCTGGAGGAGGGGGAGAGACCCAGTACTTC	CTSSVTSGGGGETQYF	.	TRBV5-1	TRBJ2-5	many
TGCGCCAGCAGCCAGGGCCCTAGCGGTTCCTACAATGAGCAGTTCTTC	CASSQGPSGSYNEQFF	TRBD2	TRBV5-1	TRBJ2-1	large
TGCAGCGTTACCGGGACAGGTCCGTACGAGCAGTACTTC	CSVTGTGPYEQYF	TRBD1	TRBV29-1	TRBJ2-7	many
TGTGCCAGCAGTGAATTGTACTCGGGAGGGCAGGCGAACACCGGGGAGCTGTTTTTT	CASSELYSGGQANTGELFF	TRBD2	TRBV25-1	TRBJ2-2	many
TGTGCCAGCAGTCAGACAACACTAGCGATGGAGAACAATGAGCAGCTCTTC	CASSQTTLAMENNEQLF	TRBD2	TRBV28	TRBJ2-1	.
TGTGCCAGCAGTCCGCCTTCTTCAGGGAGGTCCGGTGAAGCTTTCTTT	CASSPPSSGRSGEAFF	.	TRBV6-5	TRBJ1-1	few
TGTGCCAGCAGTGAAAGACTAGCGGGGTCCCCCTACGAGCAGTACTTC	CASSERLAGSPYEQYF	TRBD2	TRBV25-1	TRBJ2-7	many
TGTGCCAGCAGCTTACAGCCCACTACTGAAGCTTTCTTT	CASSLQPTTEAFF	.	TRBV7-2	TRBJ1-1	many
TGTGCCAGTAGCCAAGGGAGAGCTAGCGCCAACTACGTGCAGTACTTC	CASSQGRASANYVQYF	.	TRBV4-2	TRBJ2-7	.
TGCAGTGCAAGTACCCCTAGCGGACTCTACAATGAGCAGTTCTTC	CSASTPSGLYNEQFF	TRBD2	TRBV20-1	TRBJ2-1	many
TGCAGGGGGGGGACACCTAACACTGAAGCTTTCTTT	CRGGTPNTEAFF	.	TRBV20-1	TRBJ1-1	few
TGCGCCAGCAGCCAAGATCGTCTAGCGGGAGGGTACCTCGCGAACACCGGGGAGCTGTTTTTT	CASSQDRLAGGYLANTGELFF	TRBD2	TRBV4-1	TRBJ2-2	.
TGCGCCAGCGCTCTATCACAGAGCTACGAGCAGTACTTC	CASALSQSYEQYF	.	TRBV5-1	TRBJ2-7	many